The 29 T cell receptor beta chains below were found in one sample sequenced in a study of T-cell memory formation after mild COVID-19. TCRdb passed the 5' RACE reads through MiXCR, listing each CDR3 protein once. In the table there are 130,000 to 150,000 distinct CDR3 sequences, 6% to 7% of which are singletons. Sequencing was carried out using PBMCs or a T cell subset sorted from them (not recorded which). These receptors all come from an adult woman who had mild COVID-19 (a few samples of this study predate the infection). Cell type and time point are not known.

This clonotype was recorded many times. The gene calls are TRBV5-6 and TRBJ1-6; D call uncertain. The V end was cut by 1 base, the J end by 14 bases, with 13 bases between. The CDR3 totals 13 residues. Germline V gene data show CDR1 as SGHDT and CDR2 as YYEEEE. The CDR3: CASSLLDLESLHF. In nucleotides, the CDR3 is TGTGCCAGCAGCTTGTTAGATCTCGAGTCCCTCCACTTT.

For this clonotype: A much larger clone differs by one base, so this may be a read error. The chain carries TRBV9 and TRBJ2-2, with D possibly being TRBD1 (6 bases). CDR1 is SGDLS, CDR2 YYNGEE, per germline. The CDR3 sequence is 15 residues long. The chain's CDR3 is CASSPGQVNTGQLFF. The CDR3 DNA reads as TGTGCCAGCAGCCCGGGACAAGTAAACACCGGGCAGCTGTTTTTT.

This clonotype was detected a few times. The chain uses TRBV5-1 and TRBJ1-4, with a tentative D call TRBD1 (5 bases). V lost 5 bases to trimming and J lost 7 bases, with 12 bases between them. CDR3 length equals 13 residues. Germline V gives CDR1 SGHRS, CDR2 YFSETQ. The CDR3 DNA sequence: TGCGCCAGCAGTGCGGGGCGCGGTGAAAAACTGTTTTTT. This encodes CASSAGRGEKLFF.

The sample holds a few counts of this clonotype. The chain links TRBV20-1 to TRBJ1-1; no firm D call. This CDR3 comprises 18 residues. Germline V CDR1 and CDR2: DFQATT, SNEGSKA (reference sequence). The V end was cut by 0 bases, the J end by 0 bases, with 20 bases between. The CDR3 loop reads CSARDQGIIGLMNTEAFF. The CDR3, as DNA: TGCAGTGCTAGAGATCAAGGAATCATAGGGTTGATGAACACTGAAGCTTTCTTT.

The chain couples TRBV27 to TRBJ2-7; 7 bases are shared with TRBD2. Germline values: CDR1 MNHEY, CDR2 SMNVEV (reference sequence). V shed 6 bases, J shed 2 bases, and the junction held 4 bases outside the gene matches. This CDR3 region has 13 residues. DNA for the CDR3: TGTGCCAGCAGACCGGGGGGTACCTACGAGCAGTACTTC. This sequence encodes CASRPGGTYEQYF.

A few counts support this clonotype. J is TRBJ2-2 and V is TRBV20-1, with a possible D match to TRBD1 (5 bases). Germline assignment: CDR1 DFQATT and CDR2 SNEGSKA (reference sequence). This CDR3 contains 14 residues. Trimming took off 1 base at V and 2 bases at J, with 8 bases between the two ends. CDR3 DNA sequence: TGCAGTGCTAGAGTAGGGGCAAACACCGGGGAGCTGTTTTTT. Its protein product is CSARVGANTGELFF.

The CDR3 DNA reads TGTGCCAGCAGTTTAGCGGTAGGGCGGGGGGCTTTTGAGCAGTTCTTC. This gives the protein CASSLAVGRGAFEQFF. The rearrangement joins TRBV12-3 or TRBV12-4 to TRBJ2-1, with 8 bases identical to TRBD2. The CDR3 consists of 16 residues. J lost 9 bases, V lost 0 bases, and 10 bases had no gene match.

The chain combines TRBV5-5 with TRBJ1-2, with TRBD1 matching 10 bases. The CDR3 has 15 residues. The V and J ends lost 4 bases and 6 bases, in that order; junction bases with no gene match: 9. Germline loops: CDR1 SGHKS, CDR2 YYEKEE (reference sequence). The CDR3 sequence is CASSPHGGTGDGYTF. The CDR3, as DNA: TGTGCCAGCAGCCCCCACGGGGGGACAGGGGATGGCTACACCTTC.

The sample holds many counts of this clonotype. The rearrangement uses TRBV7-3 and TRBJ1-2; D gene ambiguous. From germline, CDR1 is SGHTA and CDR2 FQGTGA. The CDR3 has 15 residues. Deletions cut 5 bases from V and 2 bases from J, with 15 bases between. CDR3 bases: TGTGCCAGCAGCATCAGTCCGGGTTCCAACTATGGCTACACCTTC. This codes for CASSISPGSNYGYTF.

This clonotype came up many times. The junction departs from germline at one end; a sequencing error may be responsible. The V and J genes are TRBV7-7 and TRBJ2-1; 9 bases fit TRBD2. The CDR3 spans 15 residues. Germline V gene data show CDR1 as SSHAT and CDR2 as FNYEAQ (reference sequence). Written as DNA, the CDR3 is TGTGCTAGCAGCTTAGAGGTAGCGGGAGATCGAGAGCAGTTCTTC. Amino acids: CASSLEVAGDREQFF.

This clonotype was counted ten times or more. The J gene is TRBJ2-2, the V gene TRBV10-2, with 11 bases identical to TRBD2. The junction had 5 bases not matched to a gene; V was cut back by 6 bases and J by 5 bases. CDR3 length equals 15 residues. The V gene's germline CDR1 is WSHSY and CDR2 SAAADI. This CDR3 is CASRAGTSGTGELFF. DNA of the CDR3: TGCGCCAGCAGAGCCGGGACTAGCGGTACCGGGGAGCTGTTTTTT.

This clonotype has at least ten counts. The chain couples TRBV30 to TRBJ1-2; D gene uncertain. The CDR3 sequence is 11 residues long. V was pared by 1 base and J by 8 bases, with 8 bases between. Germline values: CDR1 GTSNPN, CDR2 SVGIG (reference sequence). As DNA, the CDR3 is TGTGCCTGGAGTGCCCCTGGGGGCTACACCTTC. As protein: CAWSAPGGYTF.

This clonotype has ten or more counts. V and J are TRBV12-3 or TRBV12-4 and TRBJ1-1; D call uncertain. The CDR3 sequence is 16 residues long. Trimming cost V 6 bases and J 2 bases, with 19 bases left between them. The CDR3 coding sequence is TGTGCCAGCAGGCAACTATCGGGTTCCTCAAACACTGAAGCTTTCTTT. Translation gives CASRQLSGSSNTEAFF.

This clonotype appeared a few times. The rearrangement links TRBV7-2 to TRBJ2-6; D gene uncertain. Trimming took 5 bases from V and 8 from J, leaving 16 bases between them. There are 15 residues in the CDR3. Germline lookup yields CDR1 SGHTA and CDR2 FQGNSA. CDR3 protein: CASSPNWVLTNVLTF. The CDR3, as DNA: TGTGCCAGCAGCCCCAATTGGGTGCTGACCAACGTCCTGACTTTC. Using reference TRBV7-2 and TRBJ2-6 for the parts outside the CDR3, the full variable domain is GAGVSQSPSNKVTEKGKDVELRCDPISGHTALYWYRQSLGQGLEFLIYFQGNSAPDKSGLPSDRFSAERTGGSVSTLTIQRTQQEDSAVYLCASSPNWVLTNVLTFGAGSRLTVL.

This clonotype was seen repeatedly, ten times or more. This rearrangement joins TRBV18 to TRBJ2-7, with 10 bases fitting TRBD2. Losses at the gene ends were 1 base for V and 5 bases for J; bases not matched to a gene: 8. The CDR3 runs to 16 residues. Germline V lookup: CDR1 KGHSH, CDR2 LQKENI. CDR3 in amino acids: CASSPLVLAGDHEQYF. The CDR3 bases are TGTGCCAGCTCACCACTTGTCCTAGCGGGAGACCACGAGCAGTACTTC.

This clonotype came up many times. V gene TRBV12-3 or TRBV12-4 combines with J gene TRBJ1-4; no firm D call. The CDR3 loop spans 15 amino acids. V was trimmed by 6 bases and J by 0 bases, leaving 11 bases between them. The chain's CDR3 is CASSLGGSTNEKLFF. The DNA for the CDR3 is TGTGCCAGCAGCCTCGGCGGTTCAACTAATGAAAAACTGTTTTTT.

This clonotype showed up many times. The chain carries TRBV3-1 and TRBJ1-1, with D possibly matching TRBD1 (5 bases). Germline CDR1 is LGHDT and CDR2 is YNNKEL (reference sequence). The CDR3 loop spans 14 amino acids. Trimming removed 4 bases from V and 0 bases from J, with 9 bases in between. The CDR3 sequence: CASSRGVLNTEAFF. For the CDR3, the DNA is TGTGCCAGCAGCCGGGGGGTATTGAACACTGAAGCTTTCTTT.

This clonotype was observed at least ten times. This sequence joins TRBV5-5 and TRBJ2-3, with D unresolved. The CDR3 is 16 amino acids. The germline V gene has CDR1 SGHKS and CDR2 YYEKEE (reference sequence). V lost 1 base and J 5 bases, leaving 17 bases between the germline ends. The CDR3 DNA reads as TGTGCCAGCAGCTTGTCATCGCGCGGAGCACAAGATACGCAGTATTTT. Encoded protein: CASSLSSRGAQDTQYF.

This chain joins TRBV12-5 and TRBJ1-5, with a tentative D call TRBD1 (5 bases). This CDR3 is 13 amino acids long. CDR1 and CDR2 (germline): LGHNT, FRNRAP. Trimming removed 7 bases from V and 6 bases from J, with 13 bases in between. The CDR3 spells CASEKGGGQPQHF. CDR3 nucleotides: TGTGCTAGTGAGAAGGGCGGGGGTCAGCCCCAGCATTTT.

This clonotype was counted a few times. This chain joins TRBV5-1 and TRBJ1-2; tentatively, D is TRBD1 (6 bases). The CDR3 covers 16 residues. V was clipped by 4 bases and J by 2 bases, with 18 bases between them. Per the germline V gene, CDR1 is SGHRS and CDR2 is YFSETQ. CDR3 bases: TGCGCCAGCAGCAAGGGCGGGACACAATACAACTATGGCTACACCTTC. Translating gives CASSKGGTQYNYGYTF.

In its sample, this clonotype was seen many times. The CDR3 bases are TGTGCCAGCAGCTCCGTGGGGACAGGGTATGGCTACACCTTC. It is translated as CASSSVGTGYGYTF. The chain is built from TRBV5-5 and TRBJ1-2; 9 nucleotides align to TRBD1. The V gene end was trimmed by 3 bases and the J gene end by 5 bases; junction bases not matched to a gene: 5. The CDR3 contains 14 residues. CDR1 and CDR2 (germline): SGHKS, YYEKEE (reference sequence).

There are a few counts of this clonotype. J is TRBJ2-5 and V is TRBV7-8; 10 bases agree with TRBD2. Germline CDR1 and CDR2: SGHVS and FQNEAQ. After removal of 0 bases from V and 3 bases from J, the junction contained 4 bases not matched to a gene. This CDR3 spans 16 amino acids. The CDR3 here is CASSLANGLAEETQYF. CDR3 in DNA: TGTGCCAGCAGCTTAGCCAACGGACTAGCGGAAGAGACCCAGTACTTC.

The CDR3 sequence: CASSQRVNQPQHF. Here the CDR3 DNA reads TGTGCCAGCAGCCAGAGGGTGAATCAGCCCCAGCATTTT. The J gene is TRBJ1-5, the V gene TRBV4-2; D is undetermined. V shed 3 bases and J shed 4 bases, with 7 bases lying between them. Germline assignment: CDR1 LGHNA and CDR2 YNFKEQ. The CDR3 runs 13 residues.

V is TRBV24-1 and J is TRBJ1-1; D not resolved. This CDR3 is 16 amino acids long. CDR1 KGHDR and CDR2 SFDVKD come from the germline V gene. V dropped 0 bases and J dropped 5 bases, with 15 bases sitting between them. In DNA form, the CDR3 reads TGTGCCACCAGTGATTTGTCCACGAGGGAATGGACTGAAGCTTTCTTT. It translates to CATSDLSTREWTEAFF.

The V gene is TRBV7-2, the J gene TRBJ2-3; D gene ambiguous. Germline V CDR1 and CDR2: SGHTA, FQGNSA. V lost 5 bases, J lost 1 base, and 19 bases lay in between. The length of the CDR3 is 17 residues. The CDR3 region is CASSHSARAFGTDTQYF. The CDR3 nucleotides read TGTGCCAGCAGCCACTCCGCCCGCGCCTTTGGCACAGATACGCAGTATTTT.

In its sample, this clonotype was seen many times. The rearrangement uses TRBV6-5 and TRBJ2-7, with D maybe TRBD2 (6 bases). Germline V CDR1 and CDR2: MNHEY, SVGAGI. V was cut by 7 bases and J by 6 bases, with 22 bases left in between. The CDR3 has 15 residues. The DNA for the CDR3 is TGTGCCAGCATTGGAGGGGTGGGGCGGTCGTCCGAGCAGTACTTC. Amino acids: CASIGGVGRSSEQYF.

This clonotype came up many times. J is TRBJ1-2 and V is TRBV7-3, with 7 nucleotides matching TRBD1. The germline CDR1 and CDR2 sequences are SGHTA and FQGTGA. This CDR3 spans 15 amino acids. Trimming removed 5 bases from V and 6 bases from J; junction bases left unmatched: 12. In nucleotides, the CDR3 is TGTGCCAGCAGCCCAACCCCGGACAGGACGGATGGCTACACCTTC. Protein sequence: CASSPTPDRTDGYTF.

This clonotype appeared many times. The chain links TRBV20-1 to TRBJ1-5; no reliable D call. CDR1 and CDR2 from the germline V gene are DFQATT and SNEGSKA (reference sequence). This CDR3 is 16 amino acids long. Trimming left V 4 bases short and J 0 bases short, with 16 bases between. The CDR3 DNA reads as TGCAGTGCTATATGGCGGCCTGGATATAGCAATCAGCCCCAGCATTTT. Its protein product is CSAIWRPGYSNQPQHF.

This clonotype was detected only a few times. The gene calls are TRBV11-1 and TRBJ2-4, with 11 bases lining up with TRBD2. Unmatched junction bases numbered 13, after V lost 5 bases and J lost 1 base. CDR1 SGHAT and CDR2 FQDESV come from the germline V gene (reference sequence). This CDR3 is built from 19 residues. CDR3 sequence: CASSPRGEVAGGAKNIQYF. CDR3 DNA sequence: TGTGCCAGCAGCCCCCGAGGAGAGGTAGCGGGAGGGGCCAAAAACATTCAGTACTTC.